This T cell receptor beta chain is from a study of human thymus T cells. Study-wide results and caveats: There appeared to be biased usage of V and J genes in thymic and blood repertoires. Highly overlapping thymic repertoires in unrelated individuals were reported by related research.

Surgeons resected thymus tissue during corrective heart surgery. Infants served as donors; they were healthy and Finnish and were having corrective surgery for congenital heart defects. Using immunoSEQ multiplex PCR, the repertoire was profiled, and TCRdb retains in-frame clones only, with some absent. The sample comprises tens of thousands of clones, about 95% of which are singletons, and about 0.032% rests with the top ten. From germline, CDR1 is LNHDA and CDR2 SQIVND (reference sequence). The CDR3 runs 16 residues. The V end was cut by 2 bases, the J end by 4 bases, with 18 bases between. Worth noting for this clone: Its antigen is currently unknown.

The source of this sequence is a girl younger than two with a congenital heart defect but otherwise immunologically healthy. This chain uses TRBV19 with TRBJ2-7; D may be TRBD2 (6 bases). Input material: thymus tissue. CDR3 amino acids: CASSIRPGTSHYEQYF. The DNA of the CDR3 is TGTGCCAGTAGTATACGACCCGGGACTTCCCATTACGAGCAGTACTTC.